This T cell receptor (beta chain) comes out of a study of identifying expanded T cells in peripheral blood. V gave up 1 base and J gave up 8 bases, with 12 bases separating them. This CDR3 is 14 amino acids long. Germline loops: CDR1 MNHNS, CDR2 SASEGT. The protocol was immunoSEQ multiplex PCR, while the TCRdb copy is restricted to in-frame clones and leaves out a portion. The sample shows roughly 100,000 clones, about 90% of them seen only once. No infections or other immune events were documented during collection. V is TRBV6-1 and J is TRBJ2-1; tentative D call: TRBD2 (5 bases). The clonotype was recovered from a person between 18 and 69 years old in good health. Sequencing was carried out using blood. The chain's CDR3 is CASSEGGNDDEQFF. Here the CDR3 DNA reads TGTGCCAGCAGTGAAGGAGGGAACGACGATGAGCAGTTCTTC.